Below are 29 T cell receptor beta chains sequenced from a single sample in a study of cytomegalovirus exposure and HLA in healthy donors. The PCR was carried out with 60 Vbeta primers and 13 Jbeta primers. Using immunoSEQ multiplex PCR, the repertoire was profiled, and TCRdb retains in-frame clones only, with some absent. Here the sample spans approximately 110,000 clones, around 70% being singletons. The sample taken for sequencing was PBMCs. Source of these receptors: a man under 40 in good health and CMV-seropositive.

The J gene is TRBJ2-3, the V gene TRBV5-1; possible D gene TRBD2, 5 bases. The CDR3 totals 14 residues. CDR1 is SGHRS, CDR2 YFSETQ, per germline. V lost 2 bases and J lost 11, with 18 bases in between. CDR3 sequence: CASSFTPGQEGQYF. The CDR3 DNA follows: TGCGCCAGCAGCTTCACCCCCGGCCAAGAGGGGCAGTATTTT.

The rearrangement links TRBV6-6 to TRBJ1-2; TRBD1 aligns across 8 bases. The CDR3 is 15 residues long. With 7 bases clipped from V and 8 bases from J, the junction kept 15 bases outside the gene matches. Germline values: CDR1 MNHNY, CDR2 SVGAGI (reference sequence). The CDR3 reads CASNKGGQGLLGYTF. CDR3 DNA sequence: TGTGCCAGCAATAAGGGAGGACAGGGACTACTGGGCTACACCTTC.

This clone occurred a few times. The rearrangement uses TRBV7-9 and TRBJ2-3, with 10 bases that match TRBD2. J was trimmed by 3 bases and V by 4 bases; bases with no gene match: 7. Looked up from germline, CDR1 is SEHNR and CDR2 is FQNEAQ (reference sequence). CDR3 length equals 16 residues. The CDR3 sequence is CASSSLIAGGTDTQYF. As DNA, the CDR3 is TGTGCCAGCAGCTCCTTAATAGCGGGGGGTACAGATACGCAGTATTTT.

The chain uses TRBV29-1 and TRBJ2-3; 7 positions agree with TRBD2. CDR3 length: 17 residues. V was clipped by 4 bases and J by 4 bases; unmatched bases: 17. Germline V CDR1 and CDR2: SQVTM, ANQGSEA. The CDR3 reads CSVGTSSSVLIADTQYF. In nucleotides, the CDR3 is TGCAGCGTTGGGACTAGTTCTTCGGTCTTGATCGCAGATACGCAGTATTTT.

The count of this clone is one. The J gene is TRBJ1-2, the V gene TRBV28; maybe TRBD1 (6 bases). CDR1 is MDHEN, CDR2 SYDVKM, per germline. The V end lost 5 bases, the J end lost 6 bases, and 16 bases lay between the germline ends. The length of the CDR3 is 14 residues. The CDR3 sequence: CASSKAGTMNGYTF. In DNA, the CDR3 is TGTGCCAGCAGTAAGGCTGGGACAATGAATGGCTACACCTTC.

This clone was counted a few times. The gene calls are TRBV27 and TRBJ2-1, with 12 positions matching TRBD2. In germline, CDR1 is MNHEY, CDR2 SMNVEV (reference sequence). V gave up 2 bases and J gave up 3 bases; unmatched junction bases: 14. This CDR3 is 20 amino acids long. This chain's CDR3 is CASSLTSFVGLAGNYNEQFF. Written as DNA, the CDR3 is TGTGCCAGCAGTTTAACTTCGTTTGTCGGACTAGCGGGGAACTACAATGAGCAGTTCTTC.

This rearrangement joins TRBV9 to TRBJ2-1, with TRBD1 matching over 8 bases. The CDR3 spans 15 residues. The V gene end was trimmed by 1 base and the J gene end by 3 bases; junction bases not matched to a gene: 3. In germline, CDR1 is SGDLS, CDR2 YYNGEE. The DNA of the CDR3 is TGTGCCAGCAGCGTAACAGGGGGGTTCTACAATGAGCAGTTCTTC. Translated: CASSVTGGFYNEQFF.

CDR3 DNA sequence: TGTGCCAGCAGCCAGACTAGCGGGAGCTCCTACGAGCAGTACTTC. It specifies CASSQTSGSSYEQYF. The J gene is TRBJ2-7, the V gene TRBV11-2; 12 bases are a match to TRBD2. V lost 5 bases and J lost 0; bases outside the gene matches: 2. The CDR3 has 15 amino acids. Per germline, CDR1 SGHAT and CDR2 FQNNGV.

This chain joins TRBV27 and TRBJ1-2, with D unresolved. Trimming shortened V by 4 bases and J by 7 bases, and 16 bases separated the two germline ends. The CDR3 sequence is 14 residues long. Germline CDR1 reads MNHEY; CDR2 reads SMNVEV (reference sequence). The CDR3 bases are TGTGCCAGCAGTTGGGCAGTCCGAGGGCCTGGCTACACCTTC. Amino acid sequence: CASSWAVRGPGYTF.

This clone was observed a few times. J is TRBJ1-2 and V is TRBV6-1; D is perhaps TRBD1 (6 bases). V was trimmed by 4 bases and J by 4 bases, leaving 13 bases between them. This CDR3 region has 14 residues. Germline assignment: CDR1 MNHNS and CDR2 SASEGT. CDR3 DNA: TGTGCCAGCAGTGGACAAGGGGACATCTATGGCTACACCTTC. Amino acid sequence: CASSGQGDIYGYTF.

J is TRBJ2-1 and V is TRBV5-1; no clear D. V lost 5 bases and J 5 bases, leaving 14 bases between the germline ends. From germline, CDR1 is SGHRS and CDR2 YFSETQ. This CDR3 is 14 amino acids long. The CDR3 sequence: CASRAEIRNNEQFF. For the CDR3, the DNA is TGCGCCAGCAGGGCTGAAATCCGTAACAATGAGCAGTTCTTC. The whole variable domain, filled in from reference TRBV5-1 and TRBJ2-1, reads KAGVTQTPRYLIKTRGQQVTLSCSPISGHRSVSWYQQTPGQGLQFLFEYFSETQRNKGNFPGRFSGRQFSNSRSEMNVSTLELGDSALYLCASRAEIRNNEQFFGPGTRLTVL.

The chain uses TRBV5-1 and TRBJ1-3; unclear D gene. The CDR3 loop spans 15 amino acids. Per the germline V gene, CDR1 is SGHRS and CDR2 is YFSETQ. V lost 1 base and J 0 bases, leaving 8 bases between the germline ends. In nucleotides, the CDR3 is TGCGCCAGCAGCTTGTCGGCAGGCTCTGGAAACACCATATATTTT. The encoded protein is CASSLSAGSGNTIYF.

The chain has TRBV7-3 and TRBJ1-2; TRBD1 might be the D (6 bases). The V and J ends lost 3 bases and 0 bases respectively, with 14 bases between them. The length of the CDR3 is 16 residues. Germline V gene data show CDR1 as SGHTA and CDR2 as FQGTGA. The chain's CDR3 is CASSFLDRITNYGYTF. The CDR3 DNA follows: TGTGCCAGCAGCTTCCTTGACAGGATAACTAACTATGGCTACACCTTC.

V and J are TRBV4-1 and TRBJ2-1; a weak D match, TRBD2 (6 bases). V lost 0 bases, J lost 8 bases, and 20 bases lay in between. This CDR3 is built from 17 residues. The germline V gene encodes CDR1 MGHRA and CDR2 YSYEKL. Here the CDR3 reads CASSQELRRAGGDEQFF. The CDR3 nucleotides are TGCGCCAGCAGCCAAGAACTCAGGCGGGCTGGAGGGGATGAGCAGTTCTTC.

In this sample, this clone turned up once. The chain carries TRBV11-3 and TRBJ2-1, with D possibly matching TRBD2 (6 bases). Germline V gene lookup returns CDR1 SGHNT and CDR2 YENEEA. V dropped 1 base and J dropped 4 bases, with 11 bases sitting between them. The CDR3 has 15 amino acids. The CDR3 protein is CASSLGRVLYNEQFF. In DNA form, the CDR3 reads TGTGCCAGCAGCTTAGGGAGGGTTTTATACAATGAGCAGTTCTTC.

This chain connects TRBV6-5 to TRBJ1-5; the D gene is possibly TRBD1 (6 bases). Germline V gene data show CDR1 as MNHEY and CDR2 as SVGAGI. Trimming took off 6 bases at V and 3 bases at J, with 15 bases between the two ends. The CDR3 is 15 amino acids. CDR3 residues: CASRSNDRLNQPQHF. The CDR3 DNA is TGTGCCAGCAGATCCAACGACAGGCTCAATCAGCCCCAGCATTTT.

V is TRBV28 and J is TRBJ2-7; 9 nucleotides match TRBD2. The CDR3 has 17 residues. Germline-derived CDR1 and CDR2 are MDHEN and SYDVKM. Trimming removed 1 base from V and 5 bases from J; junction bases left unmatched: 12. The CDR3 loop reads CASSLLGGAGGNDEQYV. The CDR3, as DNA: TGTGCCAGCAGTTTATTAGGTGGGGCGGGAGGGAACGACGAGCAGTACGTC.

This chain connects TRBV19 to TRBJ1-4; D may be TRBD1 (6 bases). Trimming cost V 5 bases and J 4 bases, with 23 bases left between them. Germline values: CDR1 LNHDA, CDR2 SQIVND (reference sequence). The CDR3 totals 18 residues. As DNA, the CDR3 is TGTGCCAGTAGTCCCTTTCAGGGGAGGGCCCTCCTTAATGAAAAACTGTTTTTT. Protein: CASSPFQGRALLNEKLFF.

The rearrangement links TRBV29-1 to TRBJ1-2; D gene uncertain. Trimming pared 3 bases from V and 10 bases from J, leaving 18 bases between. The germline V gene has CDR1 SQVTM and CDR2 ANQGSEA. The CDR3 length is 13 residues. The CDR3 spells CSVEGGGKEVYTF. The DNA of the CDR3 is TGCAGCGTTGAGGGTGGAGGGAAGGAGGTCTACACCTTC.

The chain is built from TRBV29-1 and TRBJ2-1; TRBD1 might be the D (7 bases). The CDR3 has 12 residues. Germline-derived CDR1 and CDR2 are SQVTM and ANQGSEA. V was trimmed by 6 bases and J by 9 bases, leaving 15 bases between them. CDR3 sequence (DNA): TGCAGCGTCAAACCGGGGGACAGTGAGCAGTTCTTC. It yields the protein CSVKPGDSEQFF.

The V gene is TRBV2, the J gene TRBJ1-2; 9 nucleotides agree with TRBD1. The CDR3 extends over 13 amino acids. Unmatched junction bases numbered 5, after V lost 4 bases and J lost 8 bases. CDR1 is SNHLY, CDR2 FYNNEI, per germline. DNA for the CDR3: TGTGCCAGCAGTGTTGGGACAGGGCCGGGCTACACCTTC. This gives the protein CASSVGTGPGYTF.

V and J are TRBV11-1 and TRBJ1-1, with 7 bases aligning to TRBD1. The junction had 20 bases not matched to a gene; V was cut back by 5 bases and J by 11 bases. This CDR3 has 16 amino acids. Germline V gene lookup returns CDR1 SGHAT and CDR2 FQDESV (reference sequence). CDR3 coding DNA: TGTGCCAGCAGCCATAGGAATTGGGACAGACTCACGACGGCTTTCTTT. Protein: CASSHRNWDRLTTAFF.

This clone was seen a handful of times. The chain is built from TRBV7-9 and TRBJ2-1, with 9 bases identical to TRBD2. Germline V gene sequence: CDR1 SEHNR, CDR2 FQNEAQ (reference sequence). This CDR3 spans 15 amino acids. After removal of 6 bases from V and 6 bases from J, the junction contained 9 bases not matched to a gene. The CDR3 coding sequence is TGTGCCAGCAGTCTAGGTAGCGGGAGTTTCAATGAGCAGTTCTTC. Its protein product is CASSLGSGSFNEQFF.

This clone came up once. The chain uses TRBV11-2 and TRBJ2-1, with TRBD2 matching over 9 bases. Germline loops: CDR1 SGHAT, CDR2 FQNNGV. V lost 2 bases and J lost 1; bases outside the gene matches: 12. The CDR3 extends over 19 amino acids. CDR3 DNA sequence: TGTGCCAGCAGCTTATCGGGTAGCGGGAGCTCCATTTCCTACAATGAGCAGTTCTTC. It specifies CASSLSGSGSSISYNEQFF. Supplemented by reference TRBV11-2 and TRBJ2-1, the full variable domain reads EAGVAQSPRYKIIEKRQSVAFWCNPISGHATLYWYQQILGQGPKLLIQFQNNGVVDDSQLPKDRFSAERLKGVDSTLKIQPAKLEDSAVYLCASSLSGSGSSISYNEQFFGPGTRLTVL.

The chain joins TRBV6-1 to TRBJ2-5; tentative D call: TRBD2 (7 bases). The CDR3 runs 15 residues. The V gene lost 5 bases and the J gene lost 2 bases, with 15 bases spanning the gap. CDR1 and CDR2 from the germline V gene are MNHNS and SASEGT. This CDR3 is CASSLSAGAQETQYF. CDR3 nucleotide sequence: TGTGCCAGCAGTCTGTCGGCGGGGGCACAAGAGACCCAGTACTTC.

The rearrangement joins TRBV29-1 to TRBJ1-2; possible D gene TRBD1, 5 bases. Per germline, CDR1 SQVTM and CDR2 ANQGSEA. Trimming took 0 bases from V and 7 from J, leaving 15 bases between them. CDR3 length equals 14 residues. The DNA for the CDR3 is TGCAGCGTTGAAGATGAAGCCAGGGTGGCTGGCTACACCTTC. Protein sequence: CSVEDEARVAGYTF. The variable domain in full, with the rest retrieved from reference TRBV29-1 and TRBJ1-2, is SAVISQKPSRDICQRGTSLTIQCQVDSQVTMMFWYRQQPGQSLTLIATANQGSEATYESGFVIDKFPISRPNLTFSTLTVSNMSPEDSSIYLCSVEDEARVAGYTFGSGTRLTVV.

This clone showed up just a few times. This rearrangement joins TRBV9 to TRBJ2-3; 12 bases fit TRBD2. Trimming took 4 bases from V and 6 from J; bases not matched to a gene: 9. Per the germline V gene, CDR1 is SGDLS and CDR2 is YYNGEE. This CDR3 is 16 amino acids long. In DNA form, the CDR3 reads TGTGCCAGCAGCCCCCCCGGACTAGCGGGACAGGATACGCAGTATTTT. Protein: CASSPPGLAGQDTQYF.

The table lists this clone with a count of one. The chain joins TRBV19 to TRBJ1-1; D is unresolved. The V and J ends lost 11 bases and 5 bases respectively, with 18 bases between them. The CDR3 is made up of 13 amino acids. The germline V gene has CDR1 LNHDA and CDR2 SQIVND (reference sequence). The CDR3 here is CASRFGDGTEAFF. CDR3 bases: TGTGCCTCAAGATTCGGGGATGGGACTGAAGCTTTCTTT.

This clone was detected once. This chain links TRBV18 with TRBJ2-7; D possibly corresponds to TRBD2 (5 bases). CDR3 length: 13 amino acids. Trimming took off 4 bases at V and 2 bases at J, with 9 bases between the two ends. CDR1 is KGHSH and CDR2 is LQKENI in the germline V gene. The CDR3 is CASSRAGPYEQYV. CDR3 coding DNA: TGTGCCAGCTCACGCGCGGGTCCCTACGAGCAGTACGTC.